This entry concerns a single TCR beta chain. Its antigen is as yet unknown. It was with 60 Vbeta and 13 Jbeta primers that the PCR ran. Repertoires were generated with immunoSEQ multiplex PCR, while TCRdb's copy carries only in-frame clones and drops some. The sample has around 140,000 clones, over 70% seen once; the top ten hold approximately 1.6%. This record comes from a study of cytomegalovirus exposure and HLA in healthy donors. Overall study results and limits: The likely explanation for a cluster of highly shared sequence variants was sequencing artifact. A later analysis found most CMV-associated TCR beta chains apparently HLA-restricted. Researchers counted roughly 150 TCR beta chains as cytomegalovirus-associated.

This TCR was sampled from a woman under 30 in good health and CMV-seronegative. Sequencing used PBMCs.

The CDR3 coding sequence is TGTGCCAGCTCACCACCGTCTCCTGACAATGAGCAGTTCTTC. It is translated as CASSPPSPDNEQFF. This sequence joins TRBV18 and TRBJ2-1; D not resolved. V was clipped by 0 bases and J by 5 bases, with 8 bases between them. Per the germline V gene, CDR1 is KGHSH and CDR2 is LQKENI. The CDR3 extends over 14 amino acids. Filled out from reference TRBV18 and TRBJ2-1, the complete variable domain reads NAGVMQNPRHLVRRRGQEARLRCSPMKGHSHVYWYRQLPEEGLKFMVYLQKENIIDESGMPKERFSAEFPKEGPSILRIQQVVRGDSAAYFCASSPPSPDNEQFFGPGTRLTVL.